This T cell receptor beta chain is drawn from a study of glioma-infiltrating T cells (dated by TCRdb to about 2016). Context from the whole study: Sequencing of TCR alpha- and beta-chain repertoires was performed on glioma tissue, on non-neoplastic brain tissue, and on matched peripheral blood mononuclear cells. To gauge divergence between tissue and blood T-cell populations, every tissue-infiltrating repertoire was compared against the peripheral blood repertoire from the same patient. Three low-grade glioma patients, fewer than 10 primary glioblastoma patients and three non-glioma patients contributing non-neoplastic brain tissue were included in the paired cohort.

V is reduced by 3 bases and J by 2 bases, leaving a spacing of 7 bases between them. As encoded in the germline V gene (reference sequence), CDR1 is DFQATT while CDR2 is SNEGSKA. The CDR3 runs 12 amino acids, cysteine and phenylalanine included. Just the 36-base CDR3 DNA is kept, in frame starting at base 1. The iRepertoire nested amplicon-rescue multiplex PCR (arm-PCR) platform was used to amplify TCR alpha and beta CDR3 regions from RNA. The input for one-step reverse transcription and amplification was 100-400 ng of either tissue mRNA or PBMC total RNA. After bead purification, a secondary multiplex PCR added Illumina adapters, and libraries were gel-purified between 200 and 400 bp. Internal 6-nucleotide barcodes were carried by the libraries and were used for demultiplexing. Sequencing of the libraries was done on an Illumina MiSeq using 2x220 or 2x250 nucleotide paired-end reads. Regarding the original processing steps: Paired reads were merged using FLASH 1.2.11 and aligned with BWA-MEM to the GRCh37 human genome, and TRA and TRB reads were then extracted. V and J assignment used an IMGT-derived reference of cassette sequences and CDR3 motifs that included pseudogenes. Reads were translated in three frames, and productive CDR3s were defined as those with a C...FGXG motif and no stop codons. Clonotypes were defined as unique combinations of V-J cassette pair and CDR3 amino acid sequence. Filtering of reads was based on Hamming distance, with the threshold set by the sequence error rate of each sample in mapped regions. TCRdb trimmed public reads at Q25 via fastp, called clones via MiXCR and kept in-frame beta chains. Every CDR3 protein is listed once, alongside the most common genes and DNA of its rows. The V and J calls and clone size are TCRdb's, not the authors'. The sample profile shows 16,000 or so distinct CDR3 sequences; over 45% of them were found once. Clones ranked in the top ten supply about 43% of the sample.

Results the study describes overall, beyond this receptor: Group comparisons rested on small numbers: three non-neoplastic, three low-grade glioma and under ten glioblastoma patients. Only a very small number of CDR3 sequences turned up in both tissue and blood, a result put down to high CDR3 diversity combined with limited sampling. In non-neoplastic patients, VJ-independent divergence between tissue and blood fell below expectation, whereas in all gliomas, and especially in low-grade gliomas, the divergence rose above expectation.

Of note for this clonotype: The antigen this receptor binds is unknown. No much larger clone is present one base from it, and per-base qualities are unavailable.

The rearrangement combines TRBV20-1 with TRBJ1-1, with no confident D gene call. The TCR comes from a human donor with low-grade glioma or glioblastoma, undergoing nonglioma brain surgery, or in good health (not recorded which). Material: glioma tissue, nonneoplastic brain tissue, or PBMCs (not recorded which). This receptor has the CDR3 CSASSANTEAFF. At the DNA level, the sequence is TGCAGTGCTAGCAGTGCAAACACTGAAGCTTTCTTT.